This entry lists 2 T cell receptor beta chains sequenced from one sample in a study of early T cells in non-severe SARS-CoV-2 infection. TCRdb processed the 5' RACE reads anew with MiXCR; each CDR3 protein has one entry. The sample comprises 74,000 or so distinct CDR3 sequences, roughly 10% of which are singletons, and about 3.8% rests with the top ten. The sample comprised whole blood. The receptors were gathered from an adult who was a healthcare worker with PCR-confirmed SARS-CoV-2 infection or an uninfected control (not recorded which).

This clonotype was counted only a few times. This sequence joins TRBV29-1 and TRBJ2-3; no reliable D call. The germline CDR1 and CDR2 sequences are SQVTM and ANQGSEA. This CDR3 comprises 12 residues. The V end lost 3 bases, the J end lost 2 bases, and 6 bases lay between the germline ends. The CDR3 sequence is CSVERDTDTQYF. CDR3 DNA sequence: TGCAGCGTTGAGCGCGACACAGATACGCAGTATTTT.

There are many counts of this clonotype. The gene calls are TRBV2 and TRBJ2-7; TRBD2 agrees at 8 bases. The germline gives CDR1 SNHLY, CDR2 FYNNEI. The CDR3 length is 14 residues. J was trimmed by 6 bases and V by 2 bases; bases with no gene match: 6. This chain's CDR3 is CASSEREGLGEQYF. CDR3 nucleotide sequence: TGTGCCAGCAGTGAACGGGAGGGCCTAGGCGAGCAGTACTTC.